This T cell receptor (beta chain) was observed in a study of immune cell composition in non-small cell lung cancer. On the study more broadly: Most cases were lung adenocarcinoma or squamous cell carcinoma. Findings and caveats of the study: Lung squamous cell carcinoma tumours had significantly higher top 10 clone scores and productive clonality than lung adenocarcinoma. Shared sequences between tumour-reactive and dominant in vivo clones were not proven. Squamous carcinomas (approximately 75%) more often had tumour-associated clones >0.5% than adenocarcinomas (around 33%).

In regard to this clone: The antigen is unknown.

Assay: immunoSEQ multiplex PCR; the TCRdb copy retains only in-frame clones and omits some. This table has about 4,900 clones, about 80% appearing once. The CDR3 length is 19 residues. Trimming cost V 3 bases and J 2 bases; bases outside gene matches: 15. CDR1 is SGHVS, CDR2 FQNEAQ, per germline. V usage is TRBV7-8 and J usage is TRBJ2-7, with 11 bases identical to TRBD1. Sequencing input: lung tumor tissue. The sequence derives from a human donor with non-small cell lung cancer. The CDR3, as DNA: TGTGCCAGCAGCTTTACTTCTACTACCCCGGGACAGGGGGCCTACGAGCAGTACTTC. This encodes CASSFTSTTPGQGAYEQYF.